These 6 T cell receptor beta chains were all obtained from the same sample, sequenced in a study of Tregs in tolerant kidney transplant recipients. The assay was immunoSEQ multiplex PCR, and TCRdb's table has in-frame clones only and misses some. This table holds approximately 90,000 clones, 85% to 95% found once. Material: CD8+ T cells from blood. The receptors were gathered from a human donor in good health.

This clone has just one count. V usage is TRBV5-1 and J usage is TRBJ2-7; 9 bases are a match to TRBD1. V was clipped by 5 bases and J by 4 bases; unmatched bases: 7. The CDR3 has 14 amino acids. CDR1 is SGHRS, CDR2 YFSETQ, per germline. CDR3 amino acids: CASRTGTGLYEQYF. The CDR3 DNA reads TGCGCCAGCAGGACCGGGACAGGGTTATACGAGCAGTACTTC.

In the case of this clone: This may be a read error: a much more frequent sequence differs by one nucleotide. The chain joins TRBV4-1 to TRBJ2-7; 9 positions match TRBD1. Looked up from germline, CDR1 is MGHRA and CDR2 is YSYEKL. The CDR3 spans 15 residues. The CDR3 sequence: CASSQVGTGNYEQYF. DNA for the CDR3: TGTGCCAGCAGCCAAGTGGGGACAGGGAATTACGAGCAGTACTTC.

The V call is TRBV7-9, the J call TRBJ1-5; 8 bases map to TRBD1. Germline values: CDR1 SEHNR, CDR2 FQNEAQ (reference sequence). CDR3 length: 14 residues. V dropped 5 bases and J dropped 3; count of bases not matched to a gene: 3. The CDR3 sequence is CASSPGQDNQPQHF. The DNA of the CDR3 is TGTGCCAGCAGCCCGGGACAGGACAATCAGCCCCAGCATTTT. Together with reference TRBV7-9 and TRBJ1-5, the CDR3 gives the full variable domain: DTGVSQNPRHKITKRGQNVTFRCDPISEHNRLYWYRQTLGQGPEFLTYFQNEAQLEKSRLLSDRFSAERPKGSFSTLEIQRTEQGDSAMYLCASSPGQDNQPQHFGDGTRLSIL.

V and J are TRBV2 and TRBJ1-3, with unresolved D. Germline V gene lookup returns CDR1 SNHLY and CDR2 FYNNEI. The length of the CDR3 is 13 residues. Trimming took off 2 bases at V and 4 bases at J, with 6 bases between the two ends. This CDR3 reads CASSERPGNTIYF. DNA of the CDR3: TGTGCCAGCAGTGAAAGGCCAGGAAACACCATATATTTT.

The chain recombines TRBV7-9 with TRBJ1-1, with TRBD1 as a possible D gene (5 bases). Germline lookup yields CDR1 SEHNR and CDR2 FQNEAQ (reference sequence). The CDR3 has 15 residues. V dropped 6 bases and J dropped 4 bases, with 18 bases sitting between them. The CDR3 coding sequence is TGTGCCAGCAGACTTCCCGGGACGGGAGCCACTGAAGCTTTCTTT. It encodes CASRLPGTGATEAFF.

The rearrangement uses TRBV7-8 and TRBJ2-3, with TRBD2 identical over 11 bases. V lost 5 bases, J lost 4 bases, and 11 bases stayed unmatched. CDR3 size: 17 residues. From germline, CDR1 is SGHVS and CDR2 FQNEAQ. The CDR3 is CASSPRRLAGGADTQYF. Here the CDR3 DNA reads TGTGCCAGCAGCCCAAGGAGGCTAGCGGGAGGCGCAGATACGCAGTATTTT.